This T cell receptor beta chain was identified during a study of cytomegalovirus exposure and HLA in healthy donors. Germline V gene data show CDR1 as SGDLS and CDR2 as YYNGEE. V lost 0 bases to trimming and J lost 4 bases; unmatched junction nucleotides: 11. This CDR3 has 20 residues. Primers for the PCR totalled 60 Vbeta and 13 Jbeta. Assay used: immunoSEQ multiplex PCR; TCRdb lists only in-frame clones, some missing. The repertoire holds 220,000 or so clones, with under 85% as singletons. The chain has TRBV9 and TRBJ2-1; TRBD2 aligns across 15 bases. The origin of this receptor is a man aged 50 or older in good health and CMV-seronegative. Material: PBMCs. The CDR3 is CASSVGIAGTSGGLYNEQFF. CDR3 DNA: TGTGCCAGCAGCGTAGGAATCGCCGGGACTAGCGGGGGGCTGTACAATGAGCAGTTCTTC.